The sequence of this T cell receptor beta chain was determined in a study of post-analysis software for immune sequencing data. Turning to the study itself: Disease courses included relapsing-remitting, secondary progressive and progressive-relapsing multiple sclerosis. Regarding the study as a whole: Batch-matched samples strongly co-clustered by F measure. Patients showed TRBV5-6, TRBV5-1 and TRBV20-1 among roughly 5 TRBV segments more frequent than in controls.

This clonotype appeared once. The antigen remains undetermined. At one end, the junction sequence differs from germline, possibly due to a read error. Libraries were made from TCR beta cDNA, and they carried unique molecular identifiers. Input populations of about 1 to 11 million T cells gave rise to some 500,000 cDNA molecules. TCRdb independently ran MiXCR on the PCR reads; one entry per CDR3 protein. The sample lists approximately 400,000 distinct CDR3 sequences; roughly 30% were seen once. The CDR3 is 12 residues long. Germline V CDR1 and CDR2: MDHEN, SYDVKM. The chain employs TRBV28 and TRBJ1-2, with D unresolved. The receptor comes from a girl between 5 and 17 years old with multiple sclerosis. What was sequenced was blood. The CDR3 loop is CAGSLWGGGYTF. In DNA form, the CDR3 reads TGTGCCGGCAGTTTATGGGGTGGTGGCTACACCTTC.